Included here is one TCR beta chain sequence, with context. Its specificity is unknown. This entry comes from a study of T cell responses to AZD1222 COVID-19 vaccine. Overall study findings and caveats: All repertoire sampling was performed exclusively after the peak T cell response. With dominance at 160-218 and 743-854, vaccine-associated CD4 TCRs spanned spike.

Germline CDR1 and CDR2: LGHDT and YNNKEL (reference sequence). This CDR3 spans 15 amino acids. V was pared by 1 base and J by 3 bases, with 10 bases between. Data came from immunoSEQ multiplex PCR; TCRdb stores just in-frame clones and leaves some out. The repertoire holds about 120,000 clones, with roughly nine tenths as singletons. The clonotype comes from an adult in good health. The V call is TRBV3-1 (or the pseudogene TRBV3-2), the J call TRBJ1-5; D call uncertain. The sample in question was peripheral blood, obtained on day 0 of AZD1222 vaccination. DNA of the CDR3: TGTGCCAGCAGCCAAGGCGGAACTTACAATCAGCCCCAGCATTTT. Translating it yields CASSQGGTYNQPQHF.